The sequence of this T cell receptor (beta chain) was determined in a study of a mutant IDH1 vaccine in newly diagnosed glioma (dated by TCRdb to the early 2020s). Turning to the overall study: Patients were given eight vaccinations, in weeks 1, 3, 5, 7, 11, 15, 19 and 23, which matched visits V03 through V10. Longitudinal TCRB deep sequencing was done for 25 treated patients, wherever samples were available for exploratory analyses. The roughly 32 treated patients were approximately 60% male and roughly 40% female, with a mean age of 40.4 years. Vaccination started 4-6 weeks after radiotherapy alone, or was given together with temozolomide cycles in the groups whose treatment included chemotherapy. Peripheral blood was drawn at six visits: V03 (baseline), V05, V07, V10, V12 and V13. Before enrollment, most patients had been given radiochemotherapy with temozolomide as standard therapy, while the rest had received either radiotherapy alone or temozolomide alone.

Relative to germline, V is 0 bases shorter and J is 1 base shorter, with 9 bases between their ends. CDR3 length: 15 amino acids, cysteine to phenylalanine. Only the CDR3 portion is preserved as DNA: 45 bases, with reading frame beginning at the first base. CDR1 SGHKS and CDR2 YYEKEE were looked up in the germline V gene (reference sequence). Library preparation employed the immunoSEQ multiplex PCR assay. Rearranged TCR beta chain sequences were amplified with the hsTCRB Kit following the manufacturer's protocol. TCRB libraries were sequenced on an Illumina MiSeq. In the source study's methods: The proprietary platform of the kit vendor was used for demultiplexing, trimming and gene mapping. The table comes from immuneACCESS by way of TCRdb, which keeps in-frame sequences with V and J called. Part of the clones is missing from these tables; in studies checked, under half for an unresolved V gene and the rest for unknown reasons. The V and J calls and clone size were taken over from that table, and D and trimming were inferred from the DNA. Across this sample there are tens of thousands of clones, with approximately 84% seen only once. The top ten hold roughly 9.5% of the sample.

On this clone: Its antigen target is currently unknown. Base qualities were left out, and no much larger clone turns up one base away.

The paper as a whole reports these results and caveats: Across multiple MHC alleles, vaccine-induced immune responses were seen in around 94% of patients. The authors stated that sample limitations prevented analyses of patient blood samples from being reproduced. No apparent relationship was observed between pseudoprogression and alterations in the top peripheral T cell clonotypes detected by TCRB sequencing. Availability determined which PBMC samples were chosen for TCRB deep sequencing.

The sample's time point label is to be understood as: week 11, during vaccination. Each vaccine dose, consisting of 300 ug of a 20-mer mutant IDH1 peptide in Montanide, was administered subcutaneously with topical imiquimod. Donors had newly diagnosed WHO grade 3 or 4 IDH1-mutant astrocytomas with loss of nuclear ATRX. The samples were drawn from NOA16, a multicentre, single-arm, open-label phase I trial in Germany that tested a mutant IDH1 peptide vaccine in humans for the first time. The DNeasy Blood and Tissue Kit was used to extract genomic DNA from EDTA blood for TCRB sequencing. This chain joins TRBV5-5 to TRBJ2-3; the D segment could be TRBD2, given 6 matching bases. The receptor was isolated from a woman aged 50 to 65 with glioma. The sequencing here drew on PBMCs, taken from a glioma patient whose treatment included an IDH1 peptide vaccine. The CDR3 protein is CASSLAWGGTDTQYF. The DNA is TGTGCCAGCAGCTTGGCATGGGGGGGCACAGATACGCAGTATTTT.